This T cell receptor beta chain was recorded in a study of response to subunit inactivated influenza vaccine. Germline V gene sequence: CDR1 MNHEY, CDR2 SVGAGI. The CDR3 is 15 amino acids. V trimming: 8 bases; J trimming: 4 bases; junction bases outside the gene matches: 11. Each CDR3 protein is one row after TCRdb ran MiXCR on the RT-PCR reads. The data contain a few hundred thousand distinct CDR3 sequences, roughly 10% of them singletons. About this clonotype: Its specificity is not known.

Study-level findings and limits: With each seasonal influenza vaccination, the authors suggested, few new T cells are recruited.

These data also formed part of another study, on T cells expressing NK-cell markers. That work contributes: As the method of synthesis, 5'RACE template switching with UMIs yielded TCR beta cDNA. Sorted CD3+CD56+NKG2C+, CD3+CD56+NKG2C- and CD3+CD56-NKG2C+ T cells supplied TCR beta repertoires. In roughly 6 donors, dominant CD3+CD56+NKG2C+ clones formed about 1.0-8% of CD8+ cells. The CD3+CD56-NKG2C+ fraction of a handful of donors was likewise dominated by these clonotypes.

This specimen was PBMCs from blood, taken on the day of vaccination. The rearrangement joins TRBV6-5 to TRBJ2-5, with 9 bases that match TRBD2. This TCR derives from a man aged 45-65 years who received an inactivated influenza vaccine. The CDR3 protein is CASGYRSGGLETQYF. In DNA form, the CDR3 reads TGTGCCAGCGGCTACCGAAGCGGGGGGTTAGAGACCCAGTACTTC.